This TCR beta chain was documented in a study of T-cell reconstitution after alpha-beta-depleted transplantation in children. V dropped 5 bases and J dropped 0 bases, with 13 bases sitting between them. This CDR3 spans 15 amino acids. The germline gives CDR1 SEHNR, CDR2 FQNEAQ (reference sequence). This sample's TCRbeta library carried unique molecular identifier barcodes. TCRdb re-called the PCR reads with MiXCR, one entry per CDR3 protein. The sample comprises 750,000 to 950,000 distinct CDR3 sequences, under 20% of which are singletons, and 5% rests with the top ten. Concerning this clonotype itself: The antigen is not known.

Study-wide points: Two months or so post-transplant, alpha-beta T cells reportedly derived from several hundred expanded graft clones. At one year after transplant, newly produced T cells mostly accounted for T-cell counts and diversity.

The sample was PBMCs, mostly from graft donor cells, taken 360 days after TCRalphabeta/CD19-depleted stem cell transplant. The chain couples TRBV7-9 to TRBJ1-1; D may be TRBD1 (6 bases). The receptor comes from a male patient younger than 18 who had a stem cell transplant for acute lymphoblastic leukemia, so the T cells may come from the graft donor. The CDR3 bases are TGTGCCAGCAGCCCCAGGGGACAAGTGAACACTGAAGCTTTCTTT. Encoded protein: CASSPRGQVNTEAFF.